This T cell receptor beta chain was sequenced for a study of regulatory T cells in long-lasting Graves disease. Overall study context: Over-5-year antithyroid drug use with positive TSH receptor antibodies defined persistent Graves' disease in the study.

This clonotype was seen at least ten times. Library construction for TCR beta used iRepertoire HTBI primers and Arm-PCR of CDR3 regions. TCRdb re-called the multiplex PCR reads with MiXCR, one entry per CDR3 protein. The data hold 400,000 to 500,000 distinct CDR3 sequences, with around a fifth observed a single time. Time point specified: persistent/refractory GD, antithyroid drugs over 5 years with positive TRAb. RNA extracted from PBMCs served as the sequencing template. In each case, Graves' disease was diagnosed per American Thyroid Association guidelines. This clonotype originated in a female donor with Graves disease. The sample here was peripheral blood mononuclear cells (PBMCs), taken when the disease was refractory, from a patient treated with antithyroid drugs.

CDR3 amino acids: CASSGRGGVDEKLFF. CDR3 nucleotide sequence: TGTGCCAGCAGTGGTCGCGGGGGCGTGGATGAAAAACTGTTTTTT. The V call is TRBV2, the J call TRBJ1-4, with D tentatively TRBD1 (6 bases). This CDR3 is built from 15 residues. V was pared by 4 bases and J by 6 bases, with 15 bases between. Germline-derived CDR1 and CDR2 are SNHLY and FYNNEI.